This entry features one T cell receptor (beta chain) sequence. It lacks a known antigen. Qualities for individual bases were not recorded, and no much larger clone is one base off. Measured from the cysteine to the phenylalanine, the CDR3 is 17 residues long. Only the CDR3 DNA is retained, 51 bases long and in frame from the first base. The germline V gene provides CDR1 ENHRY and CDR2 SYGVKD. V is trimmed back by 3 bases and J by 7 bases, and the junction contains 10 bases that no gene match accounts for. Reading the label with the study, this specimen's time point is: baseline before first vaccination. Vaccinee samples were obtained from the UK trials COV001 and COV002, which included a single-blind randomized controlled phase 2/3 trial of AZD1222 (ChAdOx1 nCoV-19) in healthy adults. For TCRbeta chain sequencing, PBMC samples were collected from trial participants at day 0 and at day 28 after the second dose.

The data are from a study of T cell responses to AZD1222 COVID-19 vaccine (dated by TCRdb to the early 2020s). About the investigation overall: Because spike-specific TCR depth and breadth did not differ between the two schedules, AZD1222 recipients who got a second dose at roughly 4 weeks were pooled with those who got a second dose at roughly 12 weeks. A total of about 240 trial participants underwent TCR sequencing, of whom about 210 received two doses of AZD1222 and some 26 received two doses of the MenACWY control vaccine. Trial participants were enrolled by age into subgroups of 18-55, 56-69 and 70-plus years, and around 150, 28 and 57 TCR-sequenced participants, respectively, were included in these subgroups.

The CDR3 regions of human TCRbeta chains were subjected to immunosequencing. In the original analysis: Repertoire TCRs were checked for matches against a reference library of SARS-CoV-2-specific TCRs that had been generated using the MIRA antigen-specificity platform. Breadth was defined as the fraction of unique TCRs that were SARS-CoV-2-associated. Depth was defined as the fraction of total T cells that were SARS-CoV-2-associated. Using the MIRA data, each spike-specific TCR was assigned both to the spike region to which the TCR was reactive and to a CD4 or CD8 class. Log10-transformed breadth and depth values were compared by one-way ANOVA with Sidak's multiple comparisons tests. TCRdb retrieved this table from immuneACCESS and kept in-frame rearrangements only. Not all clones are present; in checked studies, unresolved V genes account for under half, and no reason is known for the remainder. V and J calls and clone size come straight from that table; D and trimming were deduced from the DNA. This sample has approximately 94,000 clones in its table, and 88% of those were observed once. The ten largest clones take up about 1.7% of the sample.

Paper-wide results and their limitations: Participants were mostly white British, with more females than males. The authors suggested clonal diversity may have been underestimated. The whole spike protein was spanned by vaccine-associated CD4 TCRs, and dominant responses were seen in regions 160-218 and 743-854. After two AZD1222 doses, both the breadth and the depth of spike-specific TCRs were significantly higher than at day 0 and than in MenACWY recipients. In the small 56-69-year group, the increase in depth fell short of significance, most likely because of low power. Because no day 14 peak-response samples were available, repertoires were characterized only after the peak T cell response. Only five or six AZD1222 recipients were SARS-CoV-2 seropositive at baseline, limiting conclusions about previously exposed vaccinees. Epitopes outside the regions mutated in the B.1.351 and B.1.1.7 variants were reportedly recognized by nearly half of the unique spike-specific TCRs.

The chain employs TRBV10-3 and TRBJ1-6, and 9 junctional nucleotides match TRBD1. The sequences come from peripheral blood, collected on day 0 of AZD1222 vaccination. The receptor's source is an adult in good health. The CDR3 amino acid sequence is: CAISEGGPGQGNSPLHF. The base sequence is TGTGCCATCAGTGAAGGGGGACCGGGACAGGGAAATTCACCCCTCCACTTT.